This T cell receptor (beta chain) stems from a study of blood T cell repertoires in COVID-19. About the research overall: COVID-19 samples collected from the United States, Italy and Spain covered acute and convalescent phases. Nucleic acid was either cDNA or gDNA, and it came from T cells, B-cell-depleted T cells, or PBMCs.

As processed by the authors: Amplification of reference gene primers was used by the study to estimate nucleated cell counts. TCRdb's table, derived via immunoSEQ multiplex PCR, lists solely in-frame clones and lacks some. That table is the source of V, J and clone size, and D and trimming were worked out from the DNA. The sample carries 200,000 to 250,000 clones, around 85% recorded once. CDR1 is MDHEN, CDR2 SYDVKM, per germline. The CDR3 contains 15 residues. V shed 6 bases and J 4 bases; nucleotides not matched to a gene: 11. The sequenced sample consisted of peripheral blood. J is TRBJ1-2 and V is TRBV28, with 7 bases that match TRBD1. The receptor was isolated from a woman aged 55-70 years with active or convalescent COVID-19. The CDR3 here is CASSQGVGQAYGYTF. CDR3 coding DNA: TGTGCCAGCAGCCAGGGGGTCGGACAGGCCTATGGCTACACCTTC.